Listed below are T cell receptor beta chains from one sample, sequenced in a study of T cells in localized non-small cell lung cancer. Assay used: immunoSEQ multiplex PCR; TCRdb lists only in-frame clones, some missing. The table includes around 4,000 clones, 30% to 40% detected once. The specimen comprised lung tumor tissue, sampled before any cancer treatment. These receptors originate from a man aged 40 to 69 with stage II squamous cell lung carcinoma. CDR3s leave out the opening cysteine and the closing phenylalanine or tryptophan. The order of the fields is V gene, J gene, CDR3 protein.

TRBV28,TRBJ1-2,ASKGGQLVANYGYT
TRBV30,TRBJ1-2,AWGQAANYGYT
TRBV6-8,TRBJ2-2,ATHRKGTGELF
TRBV11-3,TRBJ2-2,ASRYWDSRDTGELF
TRBV11-3,TRBJ2-3,ASSLVSGGTTDTQY
TRBV10-2,TRBJ2-7,ASSAGTGGEQY
TRBV19,TRBJ1-1,ASSRQGSGTEAF
TRBV9,TRBJ1-4,ASSGLRDNEKLF
TRBV6-8,TRBJ1-1,ASTPGGGWTEAF
TRBV6-8,TRBJ1-5,AISPSTGPPQH
TRBV5-1,TRBJ1-1,ASSAQQGSPEAF
TRBV18,TRBJ2-2,ASSPRSTGELF
TRBV6-8,TRBJ1-2,ASSLGQGFRYGYT
TRBV6-8,TRBJ1-1,ASSRFESTEAF
TRBV7-6,TRBJ2-2,ASSLFPSGRANTGELF
TRBV11-3,TRBJ2-2,ASSLVGINTGELF
TRBV19,TRBJ1-4,ASSIGRGEKLF
TRBV11-3,TRBJ2-5,ASSLGLAGAETQY
TRBV30,TRBJ2-4,AWSGIAGEAKNIQY
TRBV30,TRBJ2-3,AWSVPGTDTQY
TRBV6-8,TRBJ1-5,AISREPDHSNQPQH
TRBV11-3,TRBJ2-7,ASSLDTGEVYEQY
TRBV18,TRBJ1-2,ASSPTSENYGYT
TRBV29-1,TRBJ2-6,SVRLSGANVLT
TRBV29-1,TRBJ1-1,SVTAGTGGTEAF
TRBV10-2,TRBJ1-2,ASKGTETFYGYT
TRBV30,TRBJ1-1,AWLQGFAEAF
TRBV7-2,TRBJ2-1,ASSLPGTVEQF
TRBV5-1,TRBJ1-4,ASSWGSLAANEKLF
TRBV18,TRBJ2-7,ASSPGTGAPYEQY
TRBV15,TRBJ2-2,ATSGAENTGELF
TRBV6-8,TRBJ1-1,ASTLRGGTEAF
TRBV14,TRBJ1-1,ASSFAGGFTEAF
TRBV19,TRBJ2-7,ASSMVGYGEQY
TRBV12-5,TRBJ2-5,ASGLGQMGETQY
TRBV5-1,TRBJ1-1,ASSLASDRGYTEAF
TRBV11-3,TRBJ1-3,ASRTATSGNTIY
TRBV11-3,TRBJ1-5,ASSLEASLNQPQH
TRBV9,TRBJ2-7,ASSAAGEKQY
TRBV29-1,TRBJ1-3,SVRPSGNTIY
TRBV9,TRBJ2-7,ASIADTAYEQY
TRBV10-2,TRBJ1-2,ASSANRGNYGYT
TRBV30,TRBJ2-2,AWTPGRKTGELF
TRBV11-3,TRBJ2-2,ASRGTGESGELF
TRBV28,TRBJ2-5,ASAIAQAPKTQY
TRBV9,TRBJ2-2,ASRGDNTGELF
TRBV6-8,TRBJ1-4,ASSLTGVGEKLF
TRBV11-3,TRBJ1-3,ASSRSSSSSGNTIY
TRBV2,TRBJ2-3,ASRPGSSWADTQY
TRBV11-3,TRBJ1-4,ASSILVRDGGNEKLF
TRBV5-1,TRBJ1-1,ASSSTGTGTEAF
TRBV19,TRBJ1-1,ASSPLRGPEAF
TRBV10-2,TRBJ1-1,ASSETAGRHTEAF
TRBV6-8,TRBJ1-2,ASSSPDTANYGYT
TRBV7-6,TRBJ2-5,ASSLVISQETQY
TRBV6-8,TRBJ2-1,ASSRTLAGVGNEQF